A single T cell receptor (beta chain) is shown here with its context. The data originate from a study of control samples from healthy donors and cancer patients. Repertoires were generated with immunoSEQ multiplex PCR, while TCRdb's copy carries only in-frame clones and drops some. Altogether roughly 150,000 clones are present, more than 85% being singletons, with the ten largest covering 4.5% to 6%. The CDR3 contains 13 residues. Germline V gives CDR1 DFQATT, CDR2 SNEGSKA (reference sequence). The V gene lost 3 bases and the J gene lost 3 bases, with 12 bases spanning the gap. The clonotype comes from a man between 18 and 29 years old in good health. The specimen sequenced was blood. The V and J genes are TRBV20-1 and TRBJ2-7; no definite D call. The CDR3 nucleotides read TGCAGTGCTAGTCTAGAAGTTGACTACGAGCAGTACTTC. It translates to CSASLEVDYEQYF.